This entry lists 12 T cell receptor beta chains sequenced from one sample in a study of T-cell reconstitution after alpha-beta-depleted transplantation in children. Construction of the TCRbeta library involved unique molecular identifiers. TCRdb redid the calling of the PCR reads with MiXCR, one entry per CDR3 protein. This sample has some 640,000 distinct CDR3 sequences; 16% occur once, and the top ten carry over 0.95%. Sequencing was performed on PBMCs from the stem cell graft donor, taken from the stem cell graft. These TCRs come from a human donor who donated a stem cell graft to a child with acute myeloid leukemia.

This clonotype was counted a few times. The rearrangement uses TRBV6-1 and TRBJ2-4; unclear D gene. There are 14 residues in the CDR3. The germline gives CDR1 MNHNS, CDR2 SASEGT. The germline V and J ends were trimmed by 6 bases and 1 base, with 10 bases remaining between them. This chain's CDR3 is CASRSTWAKNIQYF. As DNA, the CDR3 is TGTGCCAGCAGGTCTACCTGGGCCAAAAACATTCAGTACTTC.

This clonotype has a count of ten or more. The chain couples TRBV20-1 to TRBJ2-1; TRBD2 aligns across 14 bases. The V and J ends lost 6 bases and 8 bases, in that order; junction bases with no gene match: 9. This CDR3 is built from 15 residues. From germline, CDR1 is DFQATT and CDR2 SNEGSKA (reference sequence). This CDR3 reads CSARSGLAGVDEQFF. The CDR3 region has the DNA TGCAGTGCGAGGTCGGGACTAGCGGGGGTAGATGAGCAGTTCTTC.

This clonotype came up many times. V is TRBV12-3 or TRBV12-4 and J is TRBJ1-2; D is unclear. V lost 6 bases to trimming and J lost 2 bases, with 10 bases between them. The CDR3 loop spans 13 amino acids. CDR3 nucleotide sequence: TGTGCCAGCAGCCTTGACAAGAACTATGGCTACACCTTC. It is translated as CASSLDKNYGYTF.

This clonotype was seen more than once but under ten times. This sequence joins TRBV7-2 and TRBJ1-1; D is uncertain. Looked up from germline, CDR1 is SGHTA and CDR2 is FQGNSA. The V and J ends lost 0 bases and 5 bases respectively, with 13 bases between them. The CDR3 extends over 15 amino acids. CDR3 sequence: CASSLAIGGRTEAFF. CDR3 nucleotide sequence: TGTGCCAGCAGCTTAGCGATAGGAGGCAGGACTGAAGCTTTCTTT.

This clonotype was observed a few times. This chain connects TRBV24-1 to TRBJ2-1; TRBD1 or TRBD2 may be the D gene (6 bases each). There are 16 residues in the CDR3. Germline CDR1 KGHDR, CDR2 SFDVKD. Between the trimmed V and J ends, which lost 5 bases and 4 bases, there was a span of 17 bases. CDR3 DNA: TGTGCCACCAGTGCCCAGTTTGGGGGGCGATACAATGAGCAGTTCTTC. Amino acid sequence: CATSAQFGGRYNEQFF.

This clonotype was observed at least ten times. V and J are TRBV20-1 and TRBJ1-4; D is possibly TRBD1 (6 bases). The CDR3 has 16 residues. The V gene lost 2 bases and the J gene lost 0 bases, with 13 bases spanning the gap. Per germline, CDR1 DFQATT and CDR2 SNEGSKA (reference sequence). CDR3 in DNA: TGCAGTGCTAGACTCGGGGGGGCCGCAACTAATGAAAAACTGTTTTTT. This codes for CSARLGGAATNEKLFF.

The chain is built from TRBV7-2 and TRBJ1-4; D is unclear. Germline loops: CDR1 SGHTA, CDR2 FQGNSA. The CDR3 sequence is 11 residues long. The germline V and J ends were trimmed by 5 bases and 5 bases, with 3 bases remaining between them. The CDR3, as DNA: TGTGCCAGCAGCGCGAATGAAAAACTGTTTTTT. Protein: CASSANEKLFF.

This chain joins TRBV4-3 and TRBJ1-2, with a tentative D call TRBD1 (5 bases). The V gene lost 1 base and the J gene lost 0 bases, with 18 bases spanning the gap. This CDR3 region has 18 residues. Germline assignment: CDR1 LGHNA and CDR2 YSLEER. This CDR3 reads CASSQVRWRGVTNYGYTF. The CDR3 coding sequence is TGCGCCAGCAGCCAAGTGAGGTGGCGGGGGGTTACTAACTATGGCTACACCTTC.

The chain has TRBV7-2 and TRBJ1-6; D remains unclear. The ends were cut back, 1 base at V and 6 bases at J, with 10 bases in the middle. Germline loops: CDR1 SGHTA, CDR2 FQGNSA. The CDR3 spans 15 residues. The CDR3 sequence: CASSLGQSSNSPLHF. The CDR3 bases are TGTGCCAGCAGCTTAGGGCAGTCTTCTAATTCACCCCTCCACTTT.

This clonotype was seen more than once but under ten times. The chain recombines TRBV12-3 or TRBV12-4 with TRBJ1-5; TRBD1 aligns across 7 bases. V gave up 6 bases and J gave up 7 bases; unmatched junction bases: 12. The CDR3 has 15 residues. CDR3 residues: CASSLRDRHRQPQHF. Written as DNA, the CDR3 is TGTGCCAGCAGCCTCCGGGACAGACACCGGCAGCCCCAGCATTTT.

In its sample, this clonotype was seen a few times. This chain uses TRBV29-1 with TRBJ2-3; the match to TRBD2 covers 11 bases. The length of the CDR3 is 15 residues. Germline V CDR1 and CDR2: SQVTM, ANQGSEA. J gave up 1 base and V 5 bases, and 5 bases lay outside the gene matches. The CDR3: CSVPPGLAGTDTQYF. CDR3 DNA sequence: TGCAGCGTTCCTCCGGGACTAGCGGGCACAGATACGCAGTATTTT.

J is TRBJ1-1 and V is TRBV7-2; D remains ambiguous. The germline V gene has CDR1 SGHTA and CDR2 FQGNSA. The CDR3 sequence is 15 residues long. Trimming cost V 1 base and J 6 bases, with 15 bases left between them. The CDR3 is CASSLGRNLGSEAFF. The DNA for the CDR3 is TGTGCCAGCAGCTTAGGCCGGAACCTTGGGTCTGAAGCTTTCTTT.